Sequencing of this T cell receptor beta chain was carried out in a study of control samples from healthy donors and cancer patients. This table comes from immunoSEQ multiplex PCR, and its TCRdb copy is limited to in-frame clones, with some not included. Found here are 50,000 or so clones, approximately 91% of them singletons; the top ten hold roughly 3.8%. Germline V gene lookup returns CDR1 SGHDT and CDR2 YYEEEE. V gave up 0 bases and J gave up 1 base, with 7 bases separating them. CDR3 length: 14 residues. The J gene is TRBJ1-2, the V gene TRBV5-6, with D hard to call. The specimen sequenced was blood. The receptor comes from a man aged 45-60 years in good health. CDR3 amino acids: CASSLVWGNYGYTF. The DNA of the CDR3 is TGTGCCAGCAGCTTGGTATGGGGTAACTATGGCTACACCTTC.